The rows below give T cell receptor beta chains drawn from one sample of a study of radiotherapy plus CTLA-4 blockade in lung cancer. Sequencing used immunoSEQ multiplex PCR; TCRdb keeps in-frame clones, though not all of them. The table lists around 30,000 clones, approximately 70% of them singletons. The material was peripheral blood, obtained from a patient treated with radiotherapy plus ipilimumab. These receptor sequences come from a human donor with non-small cell lung cancer who had stable disease on radiotherapy plus ipilimumab. Both conserved end residues are part of each CDR3. D genes are given only for firm matches. Where a row states a size, it is once, few, many or the class of an expanded clone; other rows omit it.

CDR3 DNA,CDR3 protein,D gene,J gene,V gene,clone size
TGTGCCAGTAGTACCCACGTCCAGTGGGCAATCACTGAAGCTTTCTTT,CASSTHVQWAITEAFF,.,TRBJ1-1,TRBV19,once
TGTGCCAGCACCCGACTAGCGGGGAACTACAATGAGCAGTTCTTC,CASTRLAGNYNEQFF,TRBD2,TRBJ2-1,TRBV27,.
TGTGCCAGCAGCTTGAACAGAATGATGAACACTGAAGCTTTCTTT,CASSLNRMMNTEAFF,.,TRBJ1-1,TRBV7-8,.
TGTGCCAGAAGCTCCCCCTGGCTAGCGTCTAACACAGATACGCAGTATTTT,CARSSPWLASNTDTQYF,.,TRBJ2-3,TRBV5-3,.
TGTGCCAGCTCACCAAGGGTCGGGACTGACGTCGGGGAGCTGTTTTTT,CASSPRVGTDVGELFF,.,TRBJ2-2,TRBV18,.
TGTGCCAGCAGCCGACCGGACAATGAGCAGTTCTTC,CASSRPDNEQFF,.,TRBJ2-1,TRBV5-6,.
TGTGCCAGCAGCCAAGAAGCCAGCTCCTACAATGAGCAGTTCTTC,CASSQEASSYNEQFF,.,TRBJ2-1,TRBV11-2,few
TGCAGCACCCTCCCGGCGGGAGGTGGAGATACGCAGTATTTT,CSTLPAGGGDTQYF,TRBD2,TRBJ2-3,TRBV29-1,.
TGCGCCAGCAGCTCCAATACCGTGAACTACGAGCAGTACTTC,CASSSNTVNYEQYF,.,TRBJ2-7,TRBV5-1,.
TGTGCCAGCAGCTTAGGGGAACTCGGGGCCAACGTCCTGACTTTC,CASSLGELGANVLTF,.,TRBJ2-6,TRBV7-9,medium-sized
TGTGCCAGTAGTGGCCCCGGGACAGGGGTATCCTACGAGCAGTACTTC,CASSGPGTGVSYEQYF,TRBD1,TRBJ2-7,TRBV19,.
TGTGCCAGCAGCTCTCGGCTGGGGGAGACCCAGTACTTC,CASSSRLGETQYF,.,TRBJ2-5,TRBV7-6,.
TGTGCCAGCAGCGTTATGGCTAGCGGGAGTGAGACCCAGTACTTC,CASSVMASGSETQYF,TRBD2,TRBJ2-5,TRBV9,.
TGTGCCAGTAGTCCCCTTAGCGGGAGAGCGCGGGAGCAGTACTTC,CASSPLSGRAREQYF,TRBD2,TRBJ2-7,TRBV19,once
TGTGCCAGCAGTTTCACAGGGTCGGATTCACCCCTCCACTTT,CASSFTGSDSPLHF,.,TRBJ1-6,TRBV6-5,.
TGTGCCAGCAGCTTAAGTGGGGGGAGCAGTGGCTACACCTTC,CASSLSGGSSGYTF,.,TRBJ1-2,TRBV11-3,.
TGTGCCAGCAGCGCATGGGTGGGGACAACTTATGACACCTTC,CASSAWVGTTYDTF,.,TRBJ1-2,TRBV7-8,.
TGTGCCAGCAGGGGCCCTTTGCTACAACAAAGTCGGGCCAACGTCCTGACTTTC,CASRGPLLQQSRANVLTF,.,TRBJ2-6,TRBV21-1,.
TGTGCCTGGAGTGGGATCGGTAGACAGGGCCAGGACAATGAGCAGTTCTTC,CAWSGIGRQGQDNEQFF,TRBD1,TRBJ2-1,TRBV30,.
TGCGCCAGCAGAAGGGGACACTCTGGAAACACCATATATTTT,CASRRGHSGNTIYF,.,TRBJ1-3,TRBV23-1,few
TGCGCCAGCAGCTCCTCCCTGACTAGCGGGAGGAATGAGCAGTTCTTC,CASSSSLTSGRNEQFF,TRBD2,TRBJ2-1,TRBV5-1,once
TGTGCTAGTGGTTTGGTAGAAACCGGGGCAATCGGTCAGCCCCAGCATTTT,CASGLVETGAIGQPQHF,.,TRBJ1-5,TRBV12-5,.
TGTGCCAGCTCACCGTTCTTGGCGGCGGGGGGTGAGACCCAGTACTTC,CASSPFLAAGGETQYF,TRBD2,TRBJ2-5,TRBV18,.
TGTGCCAGCAGCTCCCGGGACAGGGGGCGGTATGAGCAGTTCTTC,CASSSRDRGRYEQFF,TRBD1,TRBJ2-1,TRBV7-9,.
TGTGCCAGCATCTACCGGTCCGGGAAGAACTACGAGCAGTACTTC,CASIYRSGKNYEQYF,.,TRBJ2-7,TRBV6-6,.